The 13 T cell receptor beta chains in this list originate from one sample, sequenced in a study of glioma-infiltrating T cells. TCR alpha and beta CDR3 regions were amplified from RNA using iRepertoire nested multiplex PCR. MiXCR, run by TCRdb on the multiplex PCR reads, gives a single entry per CDR3 protein. This table holds around 390,000 distinct CDR3 sequences, roughly two fifths found once. The specimen sequenced was glioma tissue, nonneoplastic brain tissue, or PBMCs (not recorded which). The receptors come from a human donor with low-grade glioma or glioblastoma, undergoing nonglioma brain surgery, or in good health (not recorded which).

This clonotype showed up many times. The genes are TRBV15 and TRBJ2-5; the match to TRBD2 covers 11 bases. The ends lost 5 bases at V and 3 bases at J; junction bases unmatched: 2. The germline V gene has CDR1 LNHNV and CDR2 YYDKDF (reference sequence). The CDR3 sequence is 14 residues long. CDR3 sequence (DNA): TGTGCCACCAGCGGGACTAGCGGAGAAGAGACCCAGTACTTC. It specifies CATSGTSGEETQYF.

This clonotype was seen ten or more times. The rearrangement links TRBV4-2 to TRBJ2-3; 12 positions match TRBD2. The trim removed 0 bases at V and 8 bases at J, leaving 6 bases unmatched. Germline CDR1 LGHNA, CDR2 YNFKEQ. This CDR3 region has 16 residues. The CDR3 DNA sequence: TGTGCCAGCAGCCAAGATGGCCTAGCGGGGGGGCGTACGCAGTATTTT. Translated: CASSQDGLAGGRTQYF.

Turning to this clonotype: This sequence may be a read error, since a much larger clone differs from it by one base. V gene TRBV6-2 or TRBV6-3 combines with J gene TRBJ2-2; 7 bases fit TRBD2. Germline values: CDR1 MNHEY, CDR2 SVGEGT. The CDR3 has 13 residues. The CDR3 nucleotides read TGTGCCAGCAGTTACTCGGCTGGCGGGGGGCTGTTTTTT. Translating gives CASSYSAGGGLFF.

V gene TRBV2 combines with J gene TRBJ1-5; D unresolved. The CDR3 runs 15 residues. V lost 1 base and J 0 bases, leaving 7 bases between the germline ends. Looked up from germline, CDR1 is SNHLY and CDR2 is FYNNEI. CDR3 loop: CASSEGQTSNQPQHF. The DNA for the CDR3 is TGTGCCAGCAGTGAAGGGCAGACTAGCAATCAGCCCCAGCATTTT. The full variable domain, rest sourced from reference TRBV2 and TRBJ1-5, is EPEVTQTPSHQVTQMGQEVILRCVPISNHLYFYWYRQILGQKVEFLVSFYNNEISEKSEIFDDQFSVERPDGSNFTLKIRSTKLEDSAMYFCASSEGQTSNQPQHFGDGTRLSIL.

About this clonotype itself: A much larger clone differs from this one at a single base, so this may be a read error. The chain employs TRBV20-1 and TRBJ2-1; a weak D match, TRBD2 (6 bases). The CDR3 is 15 amino acids. In germline, CDR1 is DFQATT, CDR2 SNEGSKA (reference sequence). V dropped 6 bases and J dropped 0 bases, with 15 bases sitting between them. The CDR3 protein is CSARASVSSYNEQFF. For the CDR3, the DNA is TGCAGTGCCAGGGCTAGCGTGAGCTCCTACAATGAGCAGTTCTTC.

The chain uses TRBV7-2 and TRBJ2-3; 7 bases are a match to TRBD2. Looked up from germline, CDR1 is SGHTA and CDR2 is FQGNSA. The CDR3 length is 15 residues. J lost 0 bases, V lost 5 bases, and 5 bases had no gene match. In DNA, the CDR3 is TGTGCCAGCAGCCCTAGCGGAACCAGCACAGATACGCAGTATTTT. It encodes CASSPSGTSTDTQYF.

The chain is built from TRBV29-1 and TRBJ2-7, with TRBD1 matching 9 bases. The CDR3 loop spans 13 amino acids. Unmatched junction bases numbered 9, after V lost 7 bases and J lost 5 bases. The germline V gene has CDR1 SQVTM and CDR2 ANQGSEA. The CDR3 region is CSARDRDKDEQYF. CDR3 nucleotide sequence: TGCAGCGCCCGGGACAGGGATAAAGACGAGCAGTACTTC.

As regards this clonotype: One end of the junction varies from germline; a read error may be responsible. The chain employs TRBV28 and TRBJ1-1, with D possibly TRBD1 on 5 matching bases. Germline loops: CDR1 MDHEN, CDR2 SYDVKM. The CDR3 has 12 residues. In nucleotides, the CDR3 is TGTGCCAGCGGGACGGTGAACACTGAAGCTTCCTTT. This translates into CASGTVNTEASF.

This clonotype was observed at least ten times. The chain carries TRBV20-1 and TRBJ1-2, with a possible D match to TRBD1 (5 bases). The length of the CDR3 is 15 residues. Germline-derived CDR1 and CDR2 are DFQATT and SNEGSKA (reference sequence). The CDR3 DNA is TGCGGAAGCCCGGGACGGCAAAACTTAGGTGGTGGCTACACCTTC. It yields the protein CGSPGRQNLGGGYTF.

A word on this clonotype: Compared with germline, one end of the junction differs, possibly owing to a read error. V gene TRBV6-9 combines with J gene TRBJ2-7, with no clear D. The CDR3 sequence is 14 residues long. Germline CDR1 and CDR2: MNHGY and SVAAGI. The CDR3 here is CAISSAETLHEQYF. Here the CDR3 DNA reads TGTGCCATCAGTTCGGCAGAGACCCTCCACGAGCAGTACTTC.

This chain connects TRBV7-2 to TRBJ2-1; 9 bases align to TRBD1. The CDR3 has 15 residues. J lost 4 bases, V lost 6 bases, and 7 bases had no gene match. CDR1 and CDR2 from the germline V gene are SGHTA and FQGNSA. The CDR3 DNA follows: TGTGCCAGCAGACGCGACAGGGGGGGGTACAATGAGCAGTTCTTC. Protein: CASRRDRGGYNEQFF. The entire variable domain, with the rest obtained from reference TRBV7-2 and TRBJ2-1, is as follows: GAGVSQSPSNKVTEKGKDVELRCDPISGHTALYWYRQSLGQGLEFLIYFQGNSAPDKSGLPSDRFSAERTGGSVSTLTIQRTQQEDSAVYLCASRRDRGGYNEQFFGPGTRLTVL.

The chain is built from TRBV19 and TRBJ1-1; TRBD1 agrees at 9 bases. The V gene's germline CDR1 is LNHDA and CDR2 SQIVND (reference sequence). The CDR3 extends over 16 amino acids. Unmatched junction bases numbered 12, after V lost 5 bases and J lost 5 bases. CDR3 region: CASSPRTGETPTEAFF. The CDR3 DNA sequence: TGTGCCAGTAGTCCGCGGACAGGGGAGACCCCTACTGAAGCTTTCTTT.

This clonotype was found a few times. This chain joins TRBV6-2 or TRBV6-3 and TRBJ2-1; 10 positions match TRBD2. CDR1 MNHEY and CDR2 SVGEGT come from the germline V gene. The CDR3 totals 19 residues. The junction had 14 bases not matched to a gene; V was cut back by 5 bases and J by 1 base. CDR3 sequence (DNA): TGTGCCAGCAGTCACACCCTTCTAGCGGGAGATGTATCCTACAATGAGCAGTTCTTC. Translated, it gives CASSHTLLAGDVSYNEQFF.